This passage covers 7 T cell receptor beta chains from one sample sequenced in a study of blood T cell repertoires in COVID-19. Clones were read by immunoSEQ multiplex PCR, and TCRdb kept only the in-frame ones, dropping some. This table holds 120,000 to 150,000 clones, approximately 82% found once. The material sequenced was peripheral blood. These TCRs come from a human donor with acute or convalescent COVID-19. The donor label of this sample is uncertain.

The chain carries TRBV30 and TRBJ1-6, with 9 bases that match TRBD1. Per germline, CDR1 GTSNPN and CDR2 SVGIG (reference sequence). V was clipped by 0 bases and J by 3 bases; unmatched bases: 9. This CDR3 is 18 amino acids long. The CDR3 DNA is TGTGCCTGGAGTGTTAAGCCGGGACAGGGAATCTATAATTCACCCCTCCACTTT. Translation: CAWSVKPGQGIYNSPLHF.

This chain links TRBV30 with TRBJ1-3; D is unresolved. The CDR3 runs to 11 residues. The germline V and J ends were trimmed by 0 bases and 8 bases, with 5 bases remaining between them. CDR1 is GTSNPN and CDR2 is SVGIG in the germline V gene (reference sequence). The CDR3 loop reads CAWSVRDTIYF. The CDR3 region has the DNA TGTGCCTGGAGTGTACGGGACACCATATATTTT.

This clone was observed once. The V call is TRBV23-1, the J call TRBJ1-1, with TRBD1 matching over 8 bases. TRBV23-1 carries the ORF label, with uncertain function. The trim removed 2 bases at V and 0 bases at J, leaving 2 bases unmatched. The CDR3 runs 15 residues. The CDR3 DNA follows: TGCGCCAGCAGTCAAAGGACAGGGATGAACACTGAAGCTTTCTTT. Translated: CASSQRTGMNTEAFF.

J is TRBJ2-7 and V is TRBV7-9; TRBD2 aligns across 8 bases. CDR3 size: 14 residues. CDR1 SEHNR and CDR2 FQNEAQ come from the germline V gene (reference sequence). The trim removed 5 bases at V and 7 bases at J, leaving 10 bases unmatched. For the CDR3, the DNA is TGTGCCAGCAGCAATAGCGGGGAGGTGGGAGAGCAGTACTTC. Translating it yields CASSNSGEVGEQYF.

The rearrangement links TRBV30 to TRBJ1-1, with D possibly being TRBD1 (5 bases). Trimming took off 7 bases at V and 5 bases at J, with 17 bases between the two ends. The CDR3 sequence is 13 residues long. Germline loops: CDR1 GTSNPN, CDR2 SVGIG (reference sequence). The chain's CDR3 is CASHAGGVTEAFF. For the CDR3, the DNA is TGTGCCTCTCACGCCGGGGGAGTAACTGAAGCTTTCTTT.

The chain joins TRBV18 to TRBJ1-3; unclear D gene. Trimming took 6 bases from V and 0 from J, leaving 12 bases between them. From germline, CDR1 is KGHSH and CDR2 LQKENI. This CDR3 comprises 15 residues. In DNA, the CDR3 is TGTGCCAGCTCCCCGGACGGGATCTCTGGAAACACCATATATTTT. This translates into CASSPDGISGNTIYF.

The chain links TRBV11-1 to TRBJ2-5; weak D call: TRBD1 (6 bases). Germline-derived CDR1 and CDR2 are SGHAT and FQDESV (reference sequence). The CDR3 runs 12 residues. V lost 4 bases and J lost 5, with 8 bases in between. The CDR3 spells CASSWGLETQYF. In DNA, the CDR3 is TGTGCCAGCAGCTGGGGGCTTGAGACCCAGTACTTC.